Sequencing of this TCR beta chain was carried out in a study of OX40 agonist ivuxolimab in advanced cancers. The overall study: The patients got ivuxolimab, which is an agonistic anti-OX40 (CD134) antibody. Patients were treated with intravenous ivuxolimab, dosed at 0.01 to 10 mg/kg and infused every 2 weeks. Whole-study results and caveats: Certain nonresponding patients likewise had low normalized T-cell clonal expansion. The antigen specificity of the peripheral T cells (those that were expanded) was not determined.

To note about this clone: What it binds is not known.

Sequenced by immunoSEQ multiplex PCR; TCRdb stores in-frame clones only, minus some. The sample yields tens of thousands of clones, around 90% seen once. This CDR3 has 15 residues. Unmatched junction bases numbered 4, after V lost 3 bases and J lost 4 bases. Germline-derived CDR1 and CDR2 are SGHRS and YFSETQ. The J gene is TRBJ2-1, the V gene TRBV5-1; 10 bases map to TRBD2. This clonotype originated in an adult with an advanced solid tumor such as melanoma, head and neck, liver or kidney cancer. This sample comprised CD4+ or CD8+ T cells sorted from blood, obtained in a trial of the OX40 agonist ivuxolimab. The CDR3 reads CASSSLAGAYNEQFF. Written as DNA, the CDR3 is TGCGCCAGCAGCTCCCTAGCGGGAGCGTACAATGAGCAGTTCTTC.